This T cell receptor beta chain was recorded in a study of shared clonotypes between healthy human individuals. Findings and limits, study-wide: With a few donors compared, approximately 5% of naive CD4 clonotypes were shared. Sorted-subset samples were not fully sequenced, rarefaction indicated.

The CDR3 runs to 13 residues. V was clipped by 0 bases and J by 10 bases, with 10 bases between them. Germline V lookup: CDR1 SEHNR, CDR2 FQNEAQ (reference sequence). This clone was picked up one time. What it binds is not known. Replicate PCRs from sorted subsets contained around 200 ng DNA, which is 30,000 to 35,000 T cell genomes. TCRdb keeps only in-frame clones here, not all; method: immunoSEQ multiplex PCR. This sample has more than 2 million clones, with 90% to 95% found just once. Naive CD8 cells were CD45RO-negative, positively selected for CCR7, excluding terminally differentiated effector memory CD45RA+ cells.

Sample: naive CD8+ T cells from PBMCs. This sequence was found in a man aged 18-30 years in good health. Some clones in this sample may be carry-over from other donors' samples. The chain uses TRBV7-9 and TRBJ2-1; no reliable D call. This CDR3 is CASSLAWQEEQFF. CDR3 nucleotide sequence: TGTGCCAGCAGCTTAGCGTGGCAAGAGGAGCAGTTCTTC.